The 11 T cell receptor beta chains in this list originate from one sample, sequenced in a study of blood T cell repertoires in COVID-19. Sequenced by immunoSEQ multiplex PCR; TCRdb stores in-frame clones only, minus some. The table includes about 210,000 clones, approximately 75% detected once. Sequenced input: PBMCs or T cells enriched from blood (not recorded which). These receptors were collected from a man aged 35-49 years who had recovered from COVID-19.

This clone was picked up one time. The chain combines TRBV9 with TRBJ2-3; 9 nucleotides match TRBD2. CDR1 is SGDLS and CDR2 is YYNGEE in the germline V gene. This CDR3 region has 18 residues. Trimming cost V 0 bases and J 3 bases; bases outside gene matches: 11. CDR3 sequence: CASSVESLGGRATDTQYF. The CDR3 nucleotides are TGTGCCAGCAGCGTAGAAAGCCTGGGCGGGAGGGCGACAGATACGCAGTATTTT.

The gene calls are TRBV18 and TRBJ2-5, with D perhaps TRBD2 (5 bases). V lost 2 bases and J lost 5, with 12 bases in between. This CDR3 has 14 amino acids. Germline lookup yields CDR1 KGHSH and CDR2 LQKENI. The DNA for the CDR3 is TGTGCCAGCTCACCAGCTGGGAGCGGTGAGACCCAGTACTTC. This encodes CASSPAGSGETQYF.

This clone was seen a handful of times. The V gene is TRBV28, the J gene TRBJ2-5, with D perhaps matching TRBD2 (7 bases). V gave up 7 bases and J gave up 3 bases, with 12 bases separating them. CDR3 length: 13 residues. The germline gives CDR1 MDHEN, CDR2 SYDVKM. This chain's CDR3 is CASMGGPEETQYF. In DNA, the CDR3 is TGTGCCAGCATGGGGGGGCCAGAAGAGACCCAGTACTTC.

The CDR3 nucleotides read TGTGCCAGCAGCTTCGGGGGAGGAGAGACCCAGTACTTC. Its protein product is CASSFGGGETQYF. This chain joins TRBV11-2 and TRBJ2-5; D possibly corresponds to TRBD2 (6 bases). CDR1 SGHAT and CDR2 FQNNGV come from the germline V gene. This CDR3 region has 13 residues. Trimming stripped 3 bases from V and 4 bases from J, with 9 bases between.

This sequence joins TRBV30 and TRBJ1-6; TRBD1 agrees at 8 bases. From germline, CDR1 is GTSNPN and CDR2 SVGIG (reference sequence). The V gene end was trimmed by 4 bases and the J gene end by 3 bases; junction bases not matched to a gene: 5. This CDR3 comprises 15 residues. The CDR3 spells CAWKAGGLYNSPLHF. The CDR3 DNA sequence: TGTGCCTGGAAGGCAGGGGGCCTCTATAATTCACCCCTCCACTTT.

The V and J genes are TRBV9 and TRBJ2-3; maybe TRBD2 (6 bases). V was clipped by 1 base and J by 3 bases, with 15 bases between them. Germline V gene sequence: CDR1 SGDLS, CDR2 YYNGEE. The CDR3 runs to 16 residues. The CDR3 coding sequence is TGTGCCAGCAGCGTATTGGGGGGAGGCGGAACAGATACGCAGTATTTT. It translates to CASSVLGGGGTDTQYF.

A single count supports this clone. The V call is TRBV5-1, the J call TRBJ2-3; D is unclear. This CDR3 contains 13 residues. V lost 4 bases to trimming and J lost 7 bases, with 13 bases between them. CDR1 is SGHRS, CDR2 YFSETQ, per germline. The CDR3 is CASSPFVSHTQYF. Written as DNA, the CDR3 is TGCGCCAGCAGCCCTTTCGTTTCTCATACGCAGTATTTT.

The gene calls are TRBV5-6 and TRBJ2-4; D is possibly TRBD2 (5 bases). V lost 0 bases to trimming and J lost 0 bases, with 7 bases between them. Germline CDR1 reads SGHDT; CDR2 reads YYEEEE. This CDR3 is 15 amino acids long. The CDR3 sequence is CASSLAAGAKNIQYF. Here the CDR3 DNA reads TGTGCCAGCAGCTTGGCCGCGGGAGCCAAAAACATTCAGTACTTC.

The genes are TRBV9 and TRBJ2-1; 7 bases are a match to TRBD2. J was trimmed by 0 bases and V by 2 bases; bases with no gene match: 2. CDR3 size: 15 residues. CDR1 and CDR2 from the germline V gene are SGDLS and YYNGEE. DNA of the CDR3: TGTGCCAGCAGCGTGAGCGGGGACTCCTACAATGAGCAGTTCTTC. Translation: CASSVSGDSYNEQFF.

CDR3 loop: CASSSVKAFF. The CDR3 nucleotides read TGTGCCAGCAGCTCAGTGAAAGCTTTCTTT. This chain connects TRBV7-9 to TRBJ1-1; D uncertain. The CDR3 has 10 amino acids. V dropped 4 bases and J dropped 9 bases, with 6 bases sitting between them. The germline CDR1 and CDR2 sequences are SEHNR and FQNEAQ (reference sequence).

The genes are TRBV4-2 and TRBJ2-3, with TRBD2 matching over 11 bases. V lost 4 bases, J lost 3 bases, and 6 bases stayed unmatched. The CDR3 runs 16 residues. Per germline, CDR1 LGHNA and CDR2 YNFKEQ. The CDR3 coding sequence is TGTGCCAGCAGCCTACTAGCGGGAGTTGCTACAGATACGCAGTATTTT. The encoded protein is CASSLLAGVATDTQYF.